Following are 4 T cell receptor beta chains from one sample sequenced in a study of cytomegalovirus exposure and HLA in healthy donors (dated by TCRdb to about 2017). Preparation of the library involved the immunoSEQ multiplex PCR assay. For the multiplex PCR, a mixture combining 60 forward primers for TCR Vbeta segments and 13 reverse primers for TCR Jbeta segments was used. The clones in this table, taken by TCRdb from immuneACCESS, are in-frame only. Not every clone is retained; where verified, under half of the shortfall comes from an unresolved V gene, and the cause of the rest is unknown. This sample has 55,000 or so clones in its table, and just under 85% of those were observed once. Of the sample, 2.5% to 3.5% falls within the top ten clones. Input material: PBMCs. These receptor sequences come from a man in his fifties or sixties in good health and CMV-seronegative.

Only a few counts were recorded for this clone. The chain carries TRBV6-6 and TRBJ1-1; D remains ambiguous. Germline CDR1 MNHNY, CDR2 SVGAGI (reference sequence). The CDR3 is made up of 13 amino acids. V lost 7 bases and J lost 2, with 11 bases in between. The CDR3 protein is CASNLRENTEAFF. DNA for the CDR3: TGTGCCAGCAACCTGCGGGAAAACACTGAAGCTTTCTTT.

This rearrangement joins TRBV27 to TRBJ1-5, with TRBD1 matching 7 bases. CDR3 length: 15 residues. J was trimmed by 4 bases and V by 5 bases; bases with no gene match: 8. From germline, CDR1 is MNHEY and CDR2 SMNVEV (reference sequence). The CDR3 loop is CASSPQGSGNQPQHF. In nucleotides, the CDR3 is TGTGCCAGCAGTCCACAGGGGTCCGGGAATCAGCCCCAGCATTTT.

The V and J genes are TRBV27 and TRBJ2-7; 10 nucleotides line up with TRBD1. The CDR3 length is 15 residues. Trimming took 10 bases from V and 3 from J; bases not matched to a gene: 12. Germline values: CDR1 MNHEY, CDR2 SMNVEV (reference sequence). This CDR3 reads CATPWGTGVDYEQYF. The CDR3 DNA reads TGTGCCACCCCCTGGGGGACAGGGGTGGACTACGAGCAGTACTTC.

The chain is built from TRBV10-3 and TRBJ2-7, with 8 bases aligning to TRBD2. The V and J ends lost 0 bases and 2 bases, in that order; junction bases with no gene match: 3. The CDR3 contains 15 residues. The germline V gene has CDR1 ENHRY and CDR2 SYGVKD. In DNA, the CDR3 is TGTGCCATCAGTGAGTCTCCGGGACTAGCCTACGAGCAGTACTTC. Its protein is CAISESPGLAYEQYF.